This TCR beta chain stems from a study of blood T cell repertoires in COVID-19. Overall study: In each case, the material was cDNA or gDNA derived from T cells, B-cell-depleted T cells, or PBMCs.

The CDR3 is made up of 16 amino acids. The J segment lost 4 bases and the V segment lost 4 bases, leaving 9 bases of the junction unmatched. Germline values: CDR1 SGHRS, CDR2 YFSETQ. Authors' processing steps: Cell counts per sample came from amplifying reference gene primers. Sequenced by immunoSEQ multiplex PCR; TCRdb stores in-frame clones only, minus some. V, J and clone size derive from that table, while D and trimming were established from the DNA sequence. The repertoire consists of about 300,000 clones, with approximately 86% occurring once and the leading ten covering over 1%. The sequencing input was peripheral blood. This receptor was taken from a man between 65 and 85 years old with acute or convalescent COVID-19. V and J are TRBV5-1 and TRBJ2-1, with 9 bases that match TRBD2. In DNA form, the CDR3 reads TGCGCCAGCAGCCCTCGACTAGCGGAGGGATACAATGAGCAGTTCTTC. Its translation: CASSPRLAEGYNEQFF.